What follows are 2 T cell receptor beta chains derived from one specimen sequenced in a study of blood T cell repertoires in COVID-19. Sequencing was performed with immunoSEQ multiplex PCR; in TCRdb, only in-frame clones are kept and a portion is missing. The repertoire holds 200,000 or so clones, with roughly 82% as singletons. Material for sequencing was peripheral blood. These receptors came from a woman in her twenties or thirties with acute or convalescent COVID-19.

V gene TRBV4-3 combines with J gene TRBJ1-1; 9 nucleotides match TRBD1. Germline V CDR1 and CDR2: LGHNA, YSLEER. This CDR3 has 16 residues. Trimming removed 3 bases from V and 3 bases from J; junction bases left unmatched: 8. The chain's CDR3 is CASSHLGQGTDTEAFF. The CDR3 DNA follows: TGCGCCAGCAGCCACTTGGGACAGGGCACAGACACTGAAGCTTTCTTT.

The V gene is TRBV5-4, the J gene TRBJ1-1, with 10 nucleotides matching TRBD1. CDR1 and CDR2 from the germline V gene are SGHNT and YYREEE (reference sequence). After removal of 4 bases from V and 0 bases from J, the junction contained 6 bases not matched to a gene. The CDR3 spans 16 residues. The CDR3 DNA sequence: TGTGCCAGCAGCCTACCGACAGGGGGCTTGAACACTGAAGCTTTCTTT. This translates into CASSLPTGGLNTEAFF.